The 22 T cell receptor beta chains below come from one sample, sequenced in a study of cytomegalovirus exposure and HLA in healthy donors. It was with 60 Vbeta and 13 Jbeta primers that the PCR ran. Profiled with immunoSEQ multiplex PCR; TCRdb holds only in-frame clones, not every one. This repertoire comprises around 34,000 clones; its ten largest clones make up 1.9%. Sequencing used PBMCs. The receptors come from a woman aged 40 to 49 in good health and CMV-seropositive.

The rearrangement uses TRBV19 and TRBJ1-2; no clear D. From germline, CDR1 is LNHDA and CDR2 SQIVND (reference sequence). This CDR3 comprises 15 residues. V shed 5 bases and J shed 4 bases, with 17 bases lying between them. CDR3 region: CASSDIAQGGYGYTF. The CDR3 nucleotides are TGTGCCAGTAGTGATATAGCTCAAGGCGGCTATGGCTACACCTTC. Full variable domain (outside the CDR3, taken from reference TRBV19 and TRBJ1-2): DGGITQSPKYLFRKEGQNVTLSCEQNLNHDAMYWYRQDPGQGLRLIYYSQIVNDFQKGDIAEGYSVSREKKESFPLTVTSAQKNPTAFYLCASSDIAQGGYGYTFGSGTRLTVV.

J is TRBJ2-7 and V is TRBV5-1; tentative D call: TRBD1 (6 bases). The CDR3 is made up of 13 amino acids. CDR1 SGHRS and CDR2 YFSETQ come from the germline V gene. The V and J ends lost 4 bases and 3 bases respectively, with 11 bases between them. DNA of the CDR3: TGCGCCAGCAGCCCCGGACAGTACTACGAGCAGTACTTC. Translated: CASSPGQYYEQYF. The variable domain in full, completed from reference TRBV5-1 and TRBJ2-7, reads KAGVTQTPRYLIKTRGQQVTLSCSPISGHRSVSWYQQTPGQGLQFLFEYFSETQRNKGNFPGRFSGRQFSNSRSEMNVSTLELGDSALYLCASSPGQYYEQYFGPGTRLTVT.

The rearrangement links TRBV28 to TRBJ1-3, with a possible D match to TRBD1 (5 bases). Between the trimmed V and J ends, which lost 9 bases and 0 bases, there was a span of 15 bases. Germline CDR1 and CDR2: MDHEN and SYDVKM. The CDR3 contains 15 residues. CDR3 region: CASHPDSFSGNTIYF. As DNA, the CDR3 is TGTGCCAGTCATCCTGACAGTTTCTCTGGAAACACCATATATTTT.

The gene calls are TRBV28 and TRBJ1-2; D is ambiguous. The CDR3 sequence is 11 residues long. Germline V gives CDR1 MDHEN, CDR2 SYDVKM. Trimming left V 5 bases short and J 2 bases short, with 3 bases between. The CDR3, as DNA: TGTGCCAGCAGTCCAAACTATGGCTACACCTTC. It specifies CASSPNYGYTF.

The V gene is TRBV4-1, the J gene TRBJ1-2; possibly TRBD1 for D (5 bases). Germline V CDR1 and CDR2: MGHRA, YSYEKL. The CDR3 runs to 16 residues. V lost 0 bases and J 4 bases, leaving 15 bases between the germline ends. This chain's CDR3 is CASSQDREGDSYGYTF. CDR3 nucleotides: TGCGCCAGCAGCCAAGATCGGGAAGGGGACTCCTATGGCTACACCTTC.

The rearrangement uses TRBV7-9 and TRBJ2-5, with a possible D match to TRBD2 (6 bases). The length of the CDR3 is 15 residues. Germline V gives CDR1 SEHNR, CDR2 FQNEAQ (reference sequence). V lost 1 base and J lost 5, with 14 bases in between. CDR3 sequence: CASSLEPGDGETQYF. DNA of the CDR3: TGTGCCAGCAGCTTAGAACCGGGGGATGGCGAGACCCAGTACTTC.

The V and J genes are TRBV6-5 and TRBJ1-3, with D maybe TRBD1 (6 bases). Per the germline V gene, CDR1 is MNHEY and CDR2 is SVGAGI. Trimming left V 5 bases short and J 2 bases short, with 10 bases between. The CDR3 contains 14 residues. The CDR3 region is CASSEQGAGNTIYF. The CDR3 coding sequence is TGTGCCAGCAGTGAACAGGGTGCTGGAAACACCATATATTTT.

Points on this clone: Different DNA sequences within this sample yield the same CDR3. The chain carries TRBV19 and TRBJ1-1, with TRBD1 as a possible D gene (5 bases). Germline V gene data show CDR1 as LNHDA and CDR2 as SQIVND (reference sequence). The V end lost 3 bases, the J end lost 2 bases, and 10 bases lay between the germline ends. The CDR3 spans 14 residues. CDR3 loop: CASSIQGSNTEAFF. The CDR3 region has the DNA TGTGCCAGTAGTATTCAGGGAAGTAACACTGAAGCTTTCTTT.

The genes are TRBV11-1 and TRBJ2-6; 7 bases are a match to TRBD1. The V gene's germline CDR1 is SGHAT and CDR2 FQDESV (reference sequence). With V trimmed by 8 bases and J by 0 bases, 10 bases remained unmatched. This CDR3 is built from 17 residues. In DNA form, the CDR3 reads TGTGCCAGCCTGTGGGGACAGACCCTCTCTGGGGCCAACGTCCTGACTTTC. Its translation is CASLWGQTLSGANVLTF.

The chain is built from TRBV6-1 and TRBJ1-2, with no clear D. The CDR3 is made up of 12 amino acids. Germline V lookup: CDR1 MNHNS, CDR2 SASEGT. V was pared by 3 bases and J by 8 bases, with 10 bases between. The CDR3 DNA is TGTGCCAGCAGTGATGGAGGGATAGGCTACACCTTC. Translated: CASSDGGIGYTF.

The chain is built from TRBV27 and TRBJ2-1; 7 nucleotides line up with TRBD2. There are 15 residues in the CDR3. Germline CDR1 MNHEY, CDR2 SMNVEV (reference sequence). V trimming: 2 bases; J trimming: 6 bases; junction bases outside the gene matches: 7. CDR3 region: CASSLRLAELNEQFF. Here the CDR3 DNA reads TGTGCCAGCAGTTTAAGGCTAGCGGAACTCAATGAGCAGTTCTTC.

The CDR3 DNA follows: TGCGCCAGCAGCTTGGAAGTTATGGGGACAGGGGGCACTGAAGCTTTCTTT. Translated, it gives CASSLEVMGTGGTEAFF. The rearrangement links TRBV5-1 to TRBJ1-1, with TRBD1 identical over 11 bases. This CDR3 spans 17 amino acids. Germline values: CDR1 SGHRS, CDR2 YFSETQ. V was pared by 0 bases and J by 4 bases, with 8 bases of the junction left unmatched.

The chain recombines TRBV7-9 with TRBJ2-5, with a weak D call TRBD2 (5 bases). There are 14 residues in the CDR3. V was pared by 6 bases and J by 5 bases, with 16 bases between. Germline-derived CDR1 and CDR2 are SEHNR and FQNEAQ (reference sequence). CDR3 loop: CASRPGGYMETQYF. The DNA for the CDR3 is TGTGCCAGCAGGCCGGGCGGGTATATGGAGACCCAGTACTTC.

Comments on this clone: Germline is not matched at one junction end, which may reflect a read error. This chain joins TRBV25-1 and TRBJ2-7; 7 nucleotides match TRBD1. The CDR3 totals 18 residues. Germline values: CDR1 MGHDK, CDR2 SYGVNS. CDR3 amino acids: CASSGPPWTGGGSYGQYF. CDR3 sequence (DNA): TGTGCCAGCAGTGGACCTCCTTGGACAGGAGGTGGATCCTACGGGCAGTACTTC.

V and J are TRBV4-1 and TRBJ2-2, with a weak D call TRBD1 (6 bases). The CDR3 contains 16 residues. Trimming took 2 bases from V and 0 from J, leaving 10 bases between them. Germline V lookup: CDR1 MGHRA, CDR2 YSYEKL. The DNA for the CDR3 is TGCGCCAGCAGCCAATCTCCAGGGGCGAACACCGGGGAGCTGTTTTTT. It codes for CASSQSPGANTGELFF.

The V and J genes are TRBV2 and TRBJ1-4, with 8 bases fitting TRBD1. Germline V gene data show CDR1 as SNHLY and CDR2 as FYNNEI. This CDR3 spans 18 amino acids. The V gene end was trimmed by 7 bases and the J gene end by 0 bases; junction bases not matched to a gene: 13. The CDR3 DNA sequence: TGTGCCAGCACCAAAGGGTTCGGGACAGGAACAACTAATGAAAAACTGTTTTTT. This sequence encodes CASTKGFGTGTTNEKLFF.

This rearrangement joins TRBV29-1 to TRBJ2-1; 15 bases line up with TRBD2. CDR3 size: 15 residues. Per the germline V gene, CDR1 is SQVTM and CDR2 is ANQGSEA. V shed 3 bases, J shed 7 bases, and the junction held 4 bases outside the gene matches. The CDR3 loop is CSVDRTSGGANEQFF. The CDR3 coding sequence is TGCAGCGTTGACCGGACTAGCGGGGGGGCAAATGAGCAGTTCTTC.

The V call is TRBV15, the J call TRBJ1-1; perhaps TRBD1 as D (6 bases). The CDR3 sequence is 15 residues long. Per germline, CDR1 LNHNV and CDR2 YYDKDF (reference sequence). Trimming stripped 3 bases from V and 4 bases from J, with 15 bases between. The CDR3 protein is CATSSEDSFGTEAFF. CDR3 coding DNA: TGTGCCACCAGCAGCGAGGACAGTTTTGGCACTGAAGCTTTCTTT. The full variable domain, rest sourced from reference TRBV15 and TRBJ1-1, is DAMVIQNPRYQVTQFGKPVTLSCSQTLNHNVMYWYQQKSSQAPKLLFHYYDKDFNNEADTPDNFQSRRPNTSFCFLDIRSPGLGDTAMYLCATSSEDSFGTEAFFGQGTRLTVV.

This chain uses TRBV11-2 with TRBJ2-6; D is perhaps TRBD1 (6 bases). The V and J ends lost 4 bases and 0 bases respectively, with 16 bases between them. This CDR3 is 18 amino acids long. From germline, CDR1 is SGHAT and CDR2 FQNNGV. CDR3 region: CASSSRTDPSSGANVLTF. The CDR3 nucleotides read TGTGCCAGCAGCTCTCGGACAGACCCGAGCTCTGGGGCCAACGTCCTGACTTTC.

J is TRBJ2-3 and V is TRBV7-9, with a weak D call TRBD1 (5 bases). CDR3 length: 13 amino acids. The germline CDR1 and CDR2 sequences are SEHNR and FQNEAQ (reference sequence). V lost 7 bases, J lost 7 bases, and 15 bases lay in between. DNA of the CDR3: TGTGCCAGCAATCTCCAAGGGGCGAATACGCAGTATTTT. Translated, it gives CASNLQGANTQYF.

This chain uses TRBV19 with TRBJ1-1; TRBD1 matches 9 bases. V dropped 1 base and J dropped 0; count of bases not matched to a gene: 6. Germline values: CDR1 LNHDA, CDR2 SQIVND (reference sequence). This CDR3 contains 17 residues. The CDR3 DNA sequence: TGTGCCAGTAGTATAGCAGCGGGACAGGGTGTGAACACTGAAGCTTTCTTT. Its translation is CASSIAAGQGVNTEAFF.

The chain uses TRBV10-3 and TRBJ1-4; D possibly corresponds to TRBD1 (6 bases). CDR3 length: 17 amino acids. Germline CDR1 and CDR2: ENHRY and SYGVKD. Trimming shortened V by 0 bases and J by 5 bases, and 16 bases separated the two germline ends. The CDR3 spells CAISESARVGTNEKLFF. As DNA, the CDR3 is TGTGCCATCAGTGAGTCGGCTAGGGTCGGGACAAATGAAAAACTGTTTTTT.